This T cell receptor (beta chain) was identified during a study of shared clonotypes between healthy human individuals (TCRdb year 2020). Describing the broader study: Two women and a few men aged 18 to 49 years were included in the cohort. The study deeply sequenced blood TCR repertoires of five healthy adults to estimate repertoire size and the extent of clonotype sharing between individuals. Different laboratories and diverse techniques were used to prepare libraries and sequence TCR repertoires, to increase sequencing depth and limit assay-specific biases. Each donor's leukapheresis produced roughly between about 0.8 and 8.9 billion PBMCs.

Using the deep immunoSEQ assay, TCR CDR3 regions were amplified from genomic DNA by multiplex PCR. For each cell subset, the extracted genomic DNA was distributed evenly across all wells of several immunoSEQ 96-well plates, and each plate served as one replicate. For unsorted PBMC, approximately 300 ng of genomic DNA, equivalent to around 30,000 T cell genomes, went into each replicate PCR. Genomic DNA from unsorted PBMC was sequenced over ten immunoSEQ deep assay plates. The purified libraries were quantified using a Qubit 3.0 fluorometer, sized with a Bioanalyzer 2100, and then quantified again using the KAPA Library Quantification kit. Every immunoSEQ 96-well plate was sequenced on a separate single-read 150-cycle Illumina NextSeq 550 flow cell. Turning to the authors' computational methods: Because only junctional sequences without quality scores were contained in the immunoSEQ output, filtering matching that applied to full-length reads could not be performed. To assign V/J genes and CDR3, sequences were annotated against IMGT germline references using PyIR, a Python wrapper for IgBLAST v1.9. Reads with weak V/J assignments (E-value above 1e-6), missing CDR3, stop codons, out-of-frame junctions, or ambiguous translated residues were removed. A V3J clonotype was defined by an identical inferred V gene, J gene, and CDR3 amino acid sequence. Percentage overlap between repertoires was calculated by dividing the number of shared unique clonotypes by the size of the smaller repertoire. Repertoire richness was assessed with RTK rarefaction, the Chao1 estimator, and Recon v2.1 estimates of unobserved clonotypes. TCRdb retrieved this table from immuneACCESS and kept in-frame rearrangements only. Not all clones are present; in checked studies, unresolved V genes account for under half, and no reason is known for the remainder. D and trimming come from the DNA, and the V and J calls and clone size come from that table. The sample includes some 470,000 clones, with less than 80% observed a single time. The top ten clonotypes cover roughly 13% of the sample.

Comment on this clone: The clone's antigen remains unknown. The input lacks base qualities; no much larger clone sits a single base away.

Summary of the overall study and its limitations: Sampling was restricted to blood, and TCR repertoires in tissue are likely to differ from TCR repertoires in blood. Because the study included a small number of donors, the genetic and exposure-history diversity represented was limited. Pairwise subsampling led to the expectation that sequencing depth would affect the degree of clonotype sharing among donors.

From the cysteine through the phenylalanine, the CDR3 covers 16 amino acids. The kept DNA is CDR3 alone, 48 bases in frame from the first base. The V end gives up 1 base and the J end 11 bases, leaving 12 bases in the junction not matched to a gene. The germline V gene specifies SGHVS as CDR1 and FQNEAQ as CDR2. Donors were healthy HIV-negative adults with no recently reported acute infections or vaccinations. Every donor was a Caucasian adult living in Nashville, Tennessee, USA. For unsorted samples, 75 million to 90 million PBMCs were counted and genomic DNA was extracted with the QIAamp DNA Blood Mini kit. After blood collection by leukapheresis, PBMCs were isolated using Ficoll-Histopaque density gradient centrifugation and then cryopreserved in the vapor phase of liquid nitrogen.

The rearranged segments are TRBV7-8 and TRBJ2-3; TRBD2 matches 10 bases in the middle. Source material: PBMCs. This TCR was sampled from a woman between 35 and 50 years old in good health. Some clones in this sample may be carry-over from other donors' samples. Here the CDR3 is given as CASSLERASGRGGQYF. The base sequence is TGTGCCAGCAGCTTAGAACGGGCAAGCGGGAGGGGAGGGCAGTATTTT.